One TCR beta chain is described in this entry. The record originates from a study of T cells in Graves' hyperthyroidism and ophthalmopathy. Across the study: It was at initial diagnosis, before any treatment, that peripheral blood was collected.

TCR beta CDR3 region amplification was performed from RNA transcripts. A first-round RT-PCR of the TCR CDR3 used the HTBI primer set. TCRdb redid the calling of the multiplex PCR reads with MiXCR, one entry per CDR3 protein. The table records 600,000 or so distinct CDR3 sequences, around 15% of them present only once. The germline V gene has CDR1 MDHEN and CDR2 SYDVKM. Trimming shortened V by 8 bases and J by 4 bases, and 12 bases separated the two germline ends. This CDR3 contains 13 residues. Sequenced input: blood. The clonotype was recovered from a young woman with Graves' hyperthyroidism. V usage is TRBV28 and J usage is TRBJ1-3; the D gene is possibly TRBD1 (5 bases). CDR3 loop: CASRGARGNTIYF. In nucleotides, the CDR3 is TGTGCCAGCCGAGGGGCGCGAGGAAACACCATATATTTT. The full variable domain, its missing parts supplied by reference TRBV28 and TRBJ1-3, is DVKVTQSSRYLVKRTGEKVFLECVQDMDHENMFWYRQDPGLGLRLIYFSYDVKMKEKGDIPEGYSVSREKKERFSLILESASTNQTSMYLCASRGARGNTIYFGEGSWLTVV.